This T cell receptor (beta chain) appears in the sequencing data of a study of identical twins. After removal of 5 bases from V and 7 bases from J, the junction contained 13 bases not matched to a gene. The CDR3 has 17 residues. Per the germline V gene, CDR1 is SEHNR and CDR2 is FQNEAQ (reference sequence). This clonotype was seen at least ten times. Its target is not known. Findings and caveats of the study: The degree of excess twin sharing was weaker in beta out-of-frame sequences. The abundant beta clonotypes from cord blood had fewer insertions, and memory repertoires had none of this.

A universal primer site was added by template switching, and unique molecular identifiers were carried by the cDNA. A single record per CDR3 protein comes from TCRdb applying MiXCR to the 5' RACE reads. The sample has approximately 600,000 distinct CDR3 sequences, about 7% seen once. This sample also appeared in a second study, on yellow fever vaccine responses in identical twins.

The chain carries TRBV7-9 and TRBJ2-1; 11 nucleotides line up with TRBD2. The sample comprised PBMCs. The sequence derives from a woman aged 18 to 35 in good health. The CDR3 here is CASSPQDGTSGVNEQFF. CDR3 coding DNA: TGTGCCAGCAGCCCGCAAGACGGGACTAGCGGTGTAAATGAGCAGTTCTTC.